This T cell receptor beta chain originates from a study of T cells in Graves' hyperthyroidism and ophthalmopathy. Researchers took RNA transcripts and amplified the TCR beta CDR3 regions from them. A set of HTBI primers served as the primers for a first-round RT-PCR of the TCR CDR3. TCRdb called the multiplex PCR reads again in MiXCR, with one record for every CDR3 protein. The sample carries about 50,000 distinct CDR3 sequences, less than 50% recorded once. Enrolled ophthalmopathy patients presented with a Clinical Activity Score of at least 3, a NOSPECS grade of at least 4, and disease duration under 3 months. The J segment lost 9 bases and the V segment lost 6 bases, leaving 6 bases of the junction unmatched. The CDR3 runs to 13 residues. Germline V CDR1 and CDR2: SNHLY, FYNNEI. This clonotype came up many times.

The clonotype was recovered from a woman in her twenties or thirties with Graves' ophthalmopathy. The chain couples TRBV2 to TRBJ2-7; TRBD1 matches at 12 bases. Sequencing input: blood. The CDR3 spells CASRGTGGVAQYF. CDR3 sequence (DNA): TGTGCCAGCAGGGGGACAGGGGGCGTAGCGCAGTACTTC.